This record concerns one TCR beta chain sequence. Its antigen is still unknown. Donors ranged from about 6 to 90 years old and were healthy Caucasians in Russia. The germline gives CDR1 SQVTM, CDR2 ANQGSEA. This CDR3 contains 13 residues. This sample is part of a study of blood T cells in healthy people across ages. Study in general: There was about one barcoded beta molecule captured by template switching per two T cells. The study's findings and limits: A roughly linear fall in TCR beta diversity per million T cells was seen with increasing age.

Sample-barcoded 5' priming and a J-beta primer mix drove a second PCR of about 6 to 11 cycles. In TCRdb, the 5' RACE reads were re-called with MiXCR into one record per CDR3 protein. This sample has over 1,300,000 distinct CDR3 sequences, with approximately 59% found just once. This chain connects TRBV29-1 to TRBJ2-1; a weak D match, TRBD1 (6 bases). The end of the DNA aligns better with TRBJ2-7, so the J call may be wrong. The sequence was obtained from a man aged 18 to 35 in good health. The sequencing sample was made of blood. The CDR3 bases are TGCAGCGTCTACATACAGGGCGGGTCGGAGCAGTACTTC. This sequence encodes CSVYIQGGSEQYF.